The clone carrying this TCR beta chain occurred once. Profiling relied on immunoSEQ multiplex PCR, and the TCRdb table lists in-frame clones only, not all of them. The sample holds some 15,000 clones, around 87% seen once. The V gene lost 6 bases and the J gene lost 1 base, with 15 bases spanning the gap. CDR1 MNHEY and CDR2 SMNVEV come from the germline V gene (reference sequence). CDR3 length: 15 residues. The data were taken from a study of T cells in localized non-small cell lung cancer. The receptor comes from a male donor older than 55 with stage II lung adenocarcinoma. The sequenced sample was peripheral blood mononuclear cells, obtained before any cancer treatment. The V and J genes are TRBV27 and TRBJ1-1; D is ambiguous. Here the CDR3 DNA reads TGTGCCAGCAGCTCCCCTGACCCCGGGAACACTGAAGCTTTCTTT. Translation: CASSSPDPGNTEAFF.